Each of the 9 T cell receptor beta chains below was sequenced from the same sample in a study of blood T cell repertoires in COVID-19. Generated by immunoSEQ multiplex PCR, the TCRdb table keeps only in-frame clones and is missing some. The sample has fewer than 250,000 clones, around 90% seen once. The specimen was PBMCs or T cells enriched from blood (not recorded which). Receptors originate from a man between 45 and 60 years old who had been exposed to COVID-19.

The V gene is TRBV30, the J gene TRBJ1-6; 7 bases agree with TRBD1. Germline V lookup: CDR1 GTSNPN, CDR2 SVGIG (reference sequence). The V and J ends lost 2 bases and 0 bases, in that order; junction bases with no gene match: 4. The CDR3 totals 16 residues. In DNA, the CDR3 is TGTGCCTGGAGTAAGGACAGGAGCTCCTATAATTCACCCCTCCACTTT. Translating gives CAWSKDRSSYNSPLHF.

V is TRBV7-3 and J is TRBJ2-1; maybe TRBD1 (6 bases). Germline CDR1 reads SGHTA; CDR2 reads FQGTGA. The CDR3 consists of 16 residues. The germline V and J ends were trimmed by 1 base and 0 bases, with 10 bases remaining between them. CDR3 coding DNA: TGTGCCAGCAGCTTAAGGGGGCAGATCTCCTACAATGAGCAGTTCTTC. Translated: CASSLRGQISYNEQFF.

This chain connects TRBV6-1 to TRBJ2-1; no clear D. V was trimmed by 3 bases and J by 0 bases, leaving 12 bases between them. The length of the CDR3 is 16 residues. Germline loops: CDR1 MNHNS, CDR2 SASEGT. The CDR3 DNA reads as TGTGCCAGCAGTGAGCTCTCGGCGGCCTCCTACAATGAGCAGTTCTTC. This encodes CASSELSAASYNEQFF.

The chain has TRBV5-4 and TRBJ2-7; perhaps TRBD2 as D (5 bases). Germline V lookup: CDR1 SGHNT, CDR2 YYREEE (reference sequence). This CDR3 comprises 17 residues. V gave up 3 bases and J gave up 5 bases, with 24 bases separating them. The CDR3 sequence: CASSSPSGSGLNDEQYV. The CDR3 region has the DNA TGTGCCAGCAGCTCCCCCTCGGGGTCAGGTTTGAACGACGAGCAGTACGTC.

The genes are TRBV9 and TRBJ1-1; a possible D gene is TRBD1 (5 bases). Trimming shortened V by 2 bases and J by 5 bases, and 13 bases separated the two germline ends. The germline CDR1 and CDR2 sequences are SGDLS and YYNGEE. The CDR3 sequence is 14 residues long. The CDR3: CASSVRQQDTEAFF. DNA of the CDR3: TGTGCCAGCAGCGTCCGACAACAGGATACTGAAGCTTTCTTT.

This chain connects TRBV27 to TRBJ1-1; 10 positions agree with TRBD1. The CDR3 runs 14 residues. Germline CDR1 reads MNHEY; CDR2 reads SMNVEV (reference sequence). V lost 5 bases and J lost 7; bases outside the gene matches: 7. CDR3 amino acids: CASSRQGASIEAFF. CDR3 nucleotide sequence: TGTGCCAGCAGTCGACAGGGGGCGTCTATTGAAGCTTTCTTT.

The chain carries TRBV5-1 and TRBJ2-1; 11 bases map to TRBD2. Germline CDR1 and CDR2: SGHRS and YFSETQ. The CDR3 spans 14 residues. V dropped 5 bases and J dropped 4; count of bases not matched to a gene: 2. The DNA of the CDR3 is TGCGCCAGCAGGGGACTAGCGGATTACAATGAGCAGTTCTTC. It translates to CASRGLADYNEQFF.

The CDR3 loop is CASSYGQVANQPQHF. In nucleotides, the CDR3 is TGTGCCAGCAGCTACGGACAGGTCGCAAATCAGCCCCAGCATTTT. The V gene is TRBV3-1 (or the pseudogene TRBV3-2), the J gene TRBJ1-5; 7 bases are shared with TRBD1. CDR3 length: 15 amino acids. Germline loops: CDR1 LGHDT, CDR2 YNNKEL (reference sequence). V lost 5 bases, J lost 4 bases, and 8 bases stayed unmatched.

The genes are TRBV5-1 and TRBJ1-5; D remains ambiguous. The CDR3 runs 17 residues. Germline V gene sequence: CDR1 SGHRS, CDR2 YFSETQ. Between the trimmed V and J ends, which lost 0 bases and 1 base, there was a span of 14 bases. The CDR3 loop reads CASSLGGLRGSNQPQHF. The CDR3 nucleotides read TGCGCCAGCAGCTTGGGCGGTCTCCGGGGAAGCAATCAGCCCCAGCATTTT.